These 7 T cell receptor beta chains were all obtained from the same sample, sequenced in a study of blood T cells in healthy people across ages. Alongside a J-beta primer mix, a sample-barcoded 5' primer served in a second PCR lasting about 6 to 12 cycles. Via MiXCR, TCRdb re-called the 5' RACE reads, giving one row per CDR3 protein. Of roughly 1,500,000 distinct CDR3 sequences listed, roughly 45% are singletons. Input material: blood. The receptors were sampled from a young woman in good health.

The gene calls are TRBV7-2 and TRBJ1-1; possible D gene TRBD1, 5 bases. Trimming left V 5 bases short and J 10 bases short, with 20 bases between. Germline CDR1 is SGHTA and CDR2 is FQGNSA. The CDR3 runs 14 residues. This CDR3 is CASSPRPGTGIAFF. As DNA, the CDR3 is TGTGCCAGCAGCCCCCGTCCCGGGACGGGTATAGCTTTCTTT.

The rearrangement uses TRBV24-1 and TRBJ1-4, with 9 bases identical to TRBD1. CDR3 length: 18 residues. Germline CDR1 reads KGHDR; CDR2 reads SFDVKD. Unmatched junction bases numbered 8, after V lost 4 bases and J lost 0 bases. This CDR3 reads CATSEGQGPVATNEKLFF. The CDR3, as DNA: TGTGCCACCAGTGAAGGACAGGGGCCCGTTGCAACTAATGAAAAACTGTTTTTT.

CDR3: CASSPEGRTNSYEQYF. In DNA form, the CDR3 reads TGTGCCAGCTCACCTGAGGGACGGACGAATTCCTACGAGCAGTACTTC. The rearrangement uses TRBV18 and TRBJ2-7; TRBD1 or TRBD2 may be the D gene (5 bases each). This CDR3 contains 16 residues. Germline CDR1 is KGHSH and CDR2 is LQKENI. V lost 3 bases and J lost 1, with 16 bases in between. The variable domain in full, with the rest retrieved from reference TRBV18 and TRBJ2-7, is NAGVMQNPRHLVRRRGQEARLRCSPMKGHSHVYWYRQLPEEGLKFMVYLQKENIIDESGMPKERFSAEFPKEGPSILRIQQVVRGDSAAYFCASSPEGRTNSYEQYFGPGTRLTVT.

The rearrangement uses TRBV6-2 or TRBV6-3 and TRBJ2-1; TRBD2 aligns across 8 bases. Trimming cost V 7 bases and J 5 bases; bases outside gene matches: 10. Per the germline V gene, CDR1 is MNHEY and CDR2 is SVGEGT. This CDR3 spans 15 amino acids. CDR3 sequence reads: CASMELGGANNEQFF. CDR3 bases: TGTGCCAGCATGGAGCTCGGGGGGGCGAACAATGAGCAGTTCTTC.

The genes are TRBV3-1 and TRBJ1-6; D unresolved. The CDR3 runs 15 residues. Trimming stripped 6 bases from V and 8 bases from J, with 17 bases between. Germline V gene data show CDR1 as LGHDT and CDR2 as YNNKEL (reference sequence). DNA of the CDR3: TGTGCCAGCAGAACGGGGAATAATTTCTATTCACCCCTCCACTTT. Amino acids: CASRTGNNFYSPLHF.

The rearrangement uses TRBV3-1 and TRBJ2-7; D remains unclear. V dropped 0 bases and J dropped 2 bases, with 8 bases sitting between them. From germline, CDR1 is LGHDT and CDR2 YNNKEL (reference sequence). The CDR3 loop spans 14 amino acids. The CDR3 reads CASSQDVKTYEQYF. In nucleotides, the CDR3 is TGTGCCAGCAGCCAAGATGTAAAAACCTACGAGCAGTACTTC.

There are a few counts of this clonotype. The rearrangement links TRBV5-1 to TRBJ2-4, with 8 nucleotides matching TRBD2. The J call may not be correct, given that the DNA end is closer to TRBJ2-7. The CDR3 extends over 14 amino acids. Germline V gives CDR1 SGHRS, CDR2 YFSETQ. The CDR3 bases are TGCGCCAGCAGCTTTCCCGGGACTAGTTGCGAGCAGTACTTC. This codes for CASSFPGTSCEQYF.